The next 22 T cell receptor beta chains were all read from a single sample in a study of blood T cell repertoires in COVID-19. Clones were read by immunoSEQ multiplex PCR, and TCRdb kept only the in-frame ones, dropping some. The sample includes about 310,000 clones, about nine tenths seen only once; the top ten take about 9.4%. The source material was PBMCs or T cells enriched from blood (not recorded which). These TCRs come from a woman aged 30 to 39 who had recovered from COVID-19.

The chain carries TRBV19 and TRBJ1-4, with TRBD1 identical over 9 bases. The CDR3 extends over 14 amino acids. J gave up 5 bases and V 4 bases, and 2 bases lay outside the gene matches. The V gene's germline CDR1 is LNHDA and CDR2 SQIVND (reference sequence). The CDR3 region has the DNA TGTGCCAGTAGTACCGGACAGGGGAATGAAAAACTGTTTTTT. It specifies CASSTGQGNEKLFF. The complete variable domain, with remaining parts taken from reference TRBV19 and TRBJ1-4, reads DGGITQSPKYLFRKEGQNVTLSCEQNLNHDAMYWYRQDPGQGLRLIYYSQIVNDFQKGDIAEGYSVSREKKESFPLTVTSAQKNPTAFYLCASSTGQGNEKLFFGSGTQLSVL.

This clone was observed once. This rearrangement joins TRBV5-6 to TRBJ2-6; D gene uncertain. Trimming removed 0 bases at V and 0 bases at J, with 7 bases between. CDR1 is SGHDT and CDR2 is YYEEEE in the germline V gene. This CDR3 contains 16 residues. CDR3 loop: CASSLAGRSGANVLTF. CDR3 in DNA: TGTGCCAGCAGCTTGGCAGGCCGCTCTGGGGCCAACGTCCTGACTTTC.

V is TRBV7-3 and J is TRBJ2-6; D is unclear. Germline V lookup: CDR1 SGHTA, CDR2 FQGTGA. Trimming removed 5 bases from V and 4 bases from J, with 12 bases in between. The CDR3 extends over 15 amino acids. CDR3 loop: CASSAQAAGANVLTF. The DNA of the CDR3 is TGTGCCAGCAGCGCCCAGGCAGCCGGGGCCAACGTCCTGACTTTC.

The rearrangement links TRBV19 to TRBJ2-7; 10 bases fit TRBD2. The germline V gene encodes CDR1 LNHDA and CDR2 SQIVND (reference sequence). The CDR3 spans 17 residues. V gave up 4 bases and J gave up 6 bases; unmatched junction bases: 15. This chain's CDR3 is CASSTRWTSGGMGEQYF. In DNA form, the CDR3 reads TGTGCCAGTAGTACCCGATGGACTAGCGGAGGGATGGGCGAGCAGTACTTC.

The chain joins TRBV5-1 to TRBJ1-4; 8 bases match TRBD1. J was trimmed by 7 bases and V by 4 bases; bases with no gene match: 6. The CDR3 sequence is 14 residues long. Per the germline V gene, CDR1 is SGHRS and CDR2 is YFSETQ. In nucleotides, the CDR3 is TGCGCCAGCAGCATTCAAACAGGGGGTGAAAAACTGTTTTTT. Its protein is CASSIQTGGEKLFF.

This chain joins TRBV19 and TRBJ2-1; a possible D gene is TRBD2 (6 bases). The ends were cut back, 2 bases at V and 3 bases at J, with 17 bases in the middle. The V gene's germline CDR1 is LNHDA and CDR2 SQIVND (reference sequence). The CDR3 is made up of 17 amino acids. This CDR3 is CASSISIRAGIYNEQFF. In nucleotides, the CDR3 is TGTGCCAGTAGTATAAGTATAAGGGCGGGAATCTACAATGAGCAGTTCTTC.

The rearrangement links TRBV7-9 to TRBJ2-4; tentative D call: TRBD1 (5 bases). Trimming took off 5 bases at V and 1 base at J, with 12 bases between the two ends. The CDR3 has 15 residues. Germline loops: CDR1 SEHNR, CDR2 FQNEAQ (reference sequence). CDR3 in amino acids: CASSQGTTAKNIQYF. The CDR3 bases are TGTGCCAGCAGCCAGGGTACCACCGCCAAAAACATTCAGTACTTC.

The chain uses TRBV28 and TRBJ1-2, with unresolved D. V was clipped by 3 bases and J by 4 bases, with 9 bases between them. This CDR3 has 13 amino acids. The germline V gene has CDR1 MDHEN and CDR2 SYDVKM. The CDR3 DNA follows: TGTGCCAGCAGTTTCTCAGGCCGCTATGGCTACACCTTC. Its translation: CASSFSGRYGYTF.

The gene calls are TRBV6-4 and TRBJ1-1; D may be TRBD1 (5 bases). This CDR3 has 13 residues. CDR1 and CDR2 (germline): MRHNA, SNTAGT. The ends were cut back, 8 bases at V and 3 bases at J, with 13 bases in the middle. The CDR3 sequence is CASLGQGDTEAFF. As DNA, the CDR3 is TGTGCCAGCCTGGGGCAGGGTGACACTGAAGCTTTCTTT.

The gene calls are TRBV30 and TRBJ2-5; 9 bases align to TRBD1. The germline V gene encodes CDR1 GTSNPN and CDR2 SVGIG (reference sequence). V lost 5 bases to trimming and J lost 1 base; unmatched junction nucleotides: 5. The CDR3 has 14 residues. The CDR3 coding sequence is TGTGCCTGGGTTAACAGGGGGCGCCAAGAGACCCAGTACTTC. The encoded protein is CAWVNRGRQETQYF.

A single count supports this clone. This sequence joins TRBV28 and TRBJ1-2; D gene ambiguous. Trimming removed 5 bases at V and 6 bases at J, with 10 bases between. Germline V CDR1 and CDR2: MDHEN, SYDVKM. The CDR3 is 12 amino acids. The CDR3 protein is CASSRAMHGYTF. The CDR3 bases are TGTGCCAGCAGTCGAGCGATGCATGGCTACACCTTC.

The V and J genes are TRBV7-9 and TRBJ2-1; D call uncertain. The V and J ends lost 7 bases and 7 bases respectively, with 14 bases between them. In germline, CDR1 is SEHNR, CDR2 FQNEAQ (reference sequence). The CDR3 loop spans 13 amino acids. This CDR3 is CASIPIPRNEQFF. As DNA, the CDR3 is TGTGCCAGCATCCCCATCCCCAGAAATGAGCAGTTCTTC. Combining the CDR3 with reference TRBV7-9 and TRBJ2-1 gives the whole variable domain DTGVSQNPRHKITKRGQNVTFRCDPISEHNRLYWYRQTLGQGPEFLTYFQNEAQLEKSRLLSDRFSAERPKGSFSTLEIQRTEQGDSAMYLCASIPIPRNEQFFGPGTRLTVL.

The chain employs TRBV7-9 and TRBJ2-5; TRBD1 might be the D (8 bases). Per germline, CDR1 SEHNR and CDR2 FQNEAQ (reference sequence). The CDR3 loop spans 16 amino acids. The ends were cut back, 5 bases at V and 7 bases at J, with 23 bases in the middle. As DNA, the CDR3 is TGTGCCAGCAGCCTAAGACAGGGGAGGGATGCTGTGACCCAGTACTTC. Its translation: CASSLRQGRDAVTQYF.

The chain recombines TRBV7-2 with TRBJ2-7; 9 bases line up with TRBD2. The CDR3 is made up of 15 amino acids. Germline trimming cut 3 bases from V and 1 base from J; bases unmatched to any gene: 4. Per germline, CDR1 SGHTA and CDR2 FQGNSA. This chain's CDR3 is CASSFSSGTSYEQYF. The CDR3, as DNA: TGTGCCAGCAGCTTCTCTAGCGGGACTTCCTACGAGCAGTACTTC.

In this sample, this clone turned up once. The gene calls are TRBV5-6 and TRBJ2-7; 11 nucleotides agree with TRBD2. The CDR3 length is 15 residues. CDR1 SGHDT and CDR2 YYEEEE come from the germline V gene. The trim removed 6 bases at V and 3 bases at J, leaving 8 bases unmatched. The CDR3 reads CASTPTSGKVYEQYF. CDR3 in DNA: TGTGCCAGCACTCCGACTAGCGGGAAGGTCTACGAGCAGTACTTC.

The rearrangement links TRBV13 to TRBJ2-1; D might be TRBD2 (5 bases). V lost 4 bases and J lost 4, with 20 bases in between. Germline V gene data show CDR1 as PRHDT and CDR2 as FYEKMQ (reference sequence). The CDR3 sequence is 17 residues long. DNA of the CDR3: TGTGCCAGCAGCTCTACGACGATAGGACCGGGGTACAATGAGCAGTTCTTC. Translating it yields CASSSTTIGPGYNEQFF. The full variable domain, rest sourced from reference TRBV13 and TRBJ2-1, is AAGVIQSPRHLIKEKRETATLKCYPIPRHDTVYWYQQGPGQDPQFLISFYEKMQSDKGSIPDRFSAQQFSDYHSELNMSSLELGDSALYFCASSSTTIGPGYNEQFFGPGTRLTVL.

V is TRBV19 and J is TRBJ1-5, with TRBD1 as a possible D gene (5 bases). CDR1 and CDR2 from the germline V gene are LNHDA and SQIVND (reference sequence). The CDR3 totals 15 residues. Deletions cut 5 bases from V and 5 bases from J, with 16 bases between. CDR3 bases: TGTGCCAGTAGTGAACTGGGGCCAGGGCATCAGCCCCAGCATTTT. Translation gives CASSELGPGHQPQHF. Supplemented by reference TRBV19 and TRBJ1-5, the full variable domain reads DGGITQSPKYLFRKEGQNVTLSCEQNLNHDAMYWYRQDPGQGLRLIYYSQIVNDFQKGDIAEGYSVSREKKESFPLTVTSAQKNPTAFYLCASSELGPGHQPQHFGDGTRLSIL.

The chain has TRBV4-3 and TRBJ2-7, with TRBD1 identical over 8 bases. After removal of 4 bases from V and 7 bases from J, the junction contained 6 bases not matched to a gene. The CDR3 is made up of 13 amino acids. The germline CDR1 and CDR2 sequences are LGHNA and YSLEER. CDR3 nucleotide sequence: TGCGCCAGCAGCCTCCAGACAGGGGAAGAGCAGTACTTC. It yields the protein CASSLQTGEEQYF.

The chain joins TRBV6-5 to TRBJ1-1, with 9 bases identical to TRBD1. This CDR3 has 14 amino acids. After removal of 5 bases from V and 1 base from J, the junction contained 2 bases not matched to a gene. Germline CDR1 is MNHEY and CDR2 is SVGAGI. The CDR3 loop reads CASSRDRANTEAFF. In DNA form, the CDR3 reads TGTGCCAGCAGTCGGGACAGGGCGAACACTGAAGCTTTCTTT.

The chain is built from TRBV27 and TRBJ2-7; TRBD1 matches 7 bases. V shed 3 bases, J shed 4 bases, and the junction held 9 bases outside the gene matches. This CDR3 is built from 15 residues. The germline gives CDR1 MNHEY, CDR2 SMNVEV (reference sequence). CDR3 DNA: TGTGCCAGCAGTTTGTACAGGGGTGGCGGATACGAGCAGTACTTC. Its protein is CASSLYRGGGYEQYF.

The rearrangement links TRBV19 to TRBJ2-1; 7 bases are a match to TRBD2. The CDR3 contains 16 residues. Per germline, CDR1 LNHDA and CDR2 SQIVND (reference sequence). With V trimmed by 5 bases and J by 2 bases, 9 bases remained unmatched. Here the CDR3 DNA reads TGTGCCAGTAGTGGGGGTGGAACTAGCGCCTACAATGAGCAGTTCTTC. This encodes CASSGGGTSAYNEQFF.

This clone was seen a handful of times. This sequence joins TRBV9 and TRBJ1-5; D uncertain. Trimming took off 0 bases at V and 6 bases at J, with 10 bases between the two ends. The CDR3 runs 14 residues. Germline V gene data show CDR1 as SGDLS and CDR2 as YYNGEE. As DNA, the CDR3 is TGTGCCAGCAGCGTAGGCACCGTCGGTCAGCCCCAGCATTTT. As protein: CASSVGTVGQPQHF.